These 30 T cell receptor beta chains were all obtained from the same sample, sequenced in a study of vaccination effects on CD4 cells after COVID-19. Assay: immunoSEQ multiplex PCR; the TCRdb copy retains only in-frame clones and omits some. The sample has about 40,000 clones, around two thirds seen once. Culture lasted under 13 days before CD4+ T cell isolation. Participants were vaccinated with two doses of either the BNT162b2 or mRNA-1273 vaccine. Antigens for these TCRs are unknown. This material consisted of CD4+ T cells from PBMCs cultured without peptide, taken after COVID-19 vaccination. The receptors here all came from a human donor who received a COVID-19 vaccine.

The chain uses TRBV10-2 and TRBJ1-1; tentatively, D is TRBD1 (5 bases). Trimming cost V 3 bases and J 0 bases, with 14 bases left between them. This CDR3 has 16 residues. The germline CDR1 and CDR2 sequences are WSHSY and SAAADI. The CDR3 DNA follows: TGCGCCAGCAGTGATTGGGGCGGACCCATGAACACTGAAGCTTTCTTT. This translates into CASSDWGGPMNTEAFF.

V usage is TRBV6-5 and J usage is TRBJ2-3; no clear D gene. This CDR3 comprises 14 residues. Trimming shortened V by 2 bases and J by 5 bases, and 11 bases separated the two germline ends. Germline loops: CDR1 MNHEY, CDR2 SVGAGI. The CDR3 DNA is TGTGCCAGCAGTTACACGTTAGCAGGAGATACGCAGTATTTT. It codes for CASSYTLAGDTQYF.

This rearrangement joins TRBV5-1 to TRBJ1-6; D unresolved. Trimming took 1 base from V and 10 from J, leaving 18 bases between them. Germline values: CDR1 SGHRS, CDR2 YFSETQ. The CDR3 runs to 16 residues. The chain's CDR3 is CASSLYGARLDSPLHF. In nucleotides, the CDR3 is TGCGCCAGCAGCTTGTACGGTGCTAGGCTAGACTCACCCCTCCACTTT.

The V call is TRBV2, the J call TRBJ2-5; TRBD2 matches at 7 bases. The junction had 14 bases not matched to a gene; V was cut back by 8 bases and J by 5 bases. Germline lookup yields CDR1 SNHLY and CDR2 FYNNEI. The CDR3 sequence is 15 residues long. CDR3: CASSDRAGRGETQYF. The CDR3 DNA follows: TGTGCCAGCTCAGACCGGGCGGGGAGGGGTGAGACCCAGTACTTC.

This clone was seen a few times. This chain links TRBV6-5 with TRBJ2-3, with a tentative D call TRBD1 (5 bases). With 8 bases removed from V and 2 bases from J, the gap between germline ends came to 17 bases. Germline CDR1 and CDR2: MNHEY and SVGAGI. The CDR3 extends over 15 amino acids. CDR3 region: CASRKQALDTDTQYF. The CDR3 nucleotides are TGTGCCAGCCGTAAACAGGCGCTAGACACAGATACGCAGTATTTT.

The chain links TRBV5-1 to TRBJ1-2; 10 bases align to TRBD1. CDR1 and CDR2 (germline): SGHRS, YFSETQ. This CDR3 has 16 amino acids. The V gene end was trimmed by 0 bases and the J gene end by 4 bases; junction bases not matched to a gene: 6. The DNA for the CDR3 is TGCGCCAGCAGCTTGGAGGGCGGGACAGGGGCCTATGGCTACACCTTC. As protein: CASSLEGGTGAYGYTF.

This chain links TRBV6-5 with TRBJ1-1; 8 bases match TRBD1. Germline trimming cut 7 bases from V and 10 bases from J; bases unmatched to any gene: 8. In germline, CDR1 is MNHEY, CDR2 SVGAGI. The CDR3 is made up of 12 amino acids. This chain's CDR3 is CASKSGTGTAFF. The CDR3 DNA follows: TGTGCCAGCAAATCCGGGACAGGTACAGCTTTCTTT.

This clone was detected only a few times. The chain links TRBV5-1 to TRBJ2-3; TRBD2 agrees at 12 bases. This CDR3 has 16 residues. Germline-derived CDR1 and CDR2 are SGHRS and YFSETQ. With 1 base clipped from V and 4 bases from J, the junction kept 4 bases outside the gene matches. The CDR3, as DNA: TGCGCCAGCAGCTTGCCTAGCGGGAGGGCCTCAGATACGCAGTATTTT. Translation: CASSLPSGRASDTQYF.

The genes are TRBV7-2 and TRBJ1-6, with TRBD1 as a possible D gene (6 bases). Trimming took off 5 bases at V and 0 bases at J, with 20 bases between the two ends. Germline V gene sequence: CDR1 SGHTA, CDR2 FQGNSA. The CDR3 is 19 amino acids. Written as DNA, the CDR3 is TGTGCCAGCAGCGAACGATCCACAGGGCAGCGCTCCTATAATTCACCCCTCCACTTT. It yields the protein CASSERSTGQRSYNSPLHF.

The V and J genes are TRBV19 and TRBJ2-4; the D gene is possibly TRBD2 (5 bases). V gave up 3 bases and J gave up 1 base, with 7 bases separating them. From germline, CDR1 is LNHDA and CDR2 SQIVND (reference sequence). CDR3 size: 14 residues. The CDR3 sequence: CASSIGGAKNIQYF. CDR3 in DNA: TGTGCCAGTAGTATCGGCGGGGCCAAAAACATTCAGTACTTC.

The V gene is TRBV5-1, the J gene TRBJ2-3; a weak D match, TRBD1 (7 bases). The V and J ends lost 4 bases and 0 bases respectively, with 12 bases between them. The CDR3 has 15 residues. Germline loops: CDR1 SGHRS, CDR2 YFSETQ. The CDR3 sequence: CASSPGGRSTDTQYF. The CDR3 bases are TGCGCCAGCAGCCCAGGGGGGAGGAGCACAGATACGCAGTATTTT.

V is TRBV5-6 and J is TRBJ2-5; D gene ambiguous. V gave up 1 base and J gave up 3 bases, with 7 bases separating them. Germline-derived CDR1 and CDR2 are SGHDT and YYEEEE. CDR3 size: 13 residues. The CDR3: CASSLPVEETQYF. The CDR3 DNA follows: TGTGCCAGCAGCTTGCCTGTTGAAGAGACCCAGTACTTC.

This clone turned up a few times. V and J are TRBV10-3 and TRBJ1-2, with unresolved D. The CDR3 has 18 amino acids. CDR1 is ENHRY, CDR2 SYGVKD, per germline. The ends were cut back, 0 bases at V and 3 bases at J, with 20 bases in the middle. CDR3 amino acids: CAISESYFKKRVDYGYTF. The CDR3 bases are TGTGCCATCAGTGAGTCATATTTCAAAAAGCGGGTGGACTATGGCTACACCTTC.

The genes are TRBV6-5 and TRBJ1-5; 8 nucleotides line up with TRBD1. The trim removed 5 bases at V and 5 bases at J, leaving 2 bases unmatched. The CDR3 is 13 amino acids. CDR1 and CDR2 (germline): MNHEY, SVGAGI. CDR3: CASSLQGDQPQHF. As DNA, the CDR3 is TGTGCCAGCAGTCTACAGGGGGATCAGCCCCAGCATTTT.

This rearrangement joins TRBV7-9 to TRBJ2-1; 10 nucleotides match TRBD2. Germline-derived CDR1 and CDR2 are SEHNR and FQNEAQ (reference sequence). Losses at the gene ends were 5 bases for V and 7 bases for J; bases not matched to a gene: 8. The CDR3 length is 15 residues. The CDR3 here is CASSPGLADLNEQFF. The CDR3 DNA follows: TGTGCCAGCAGCCCCGGACTAGCGGACCTTAATGAGCAGTTCTTC. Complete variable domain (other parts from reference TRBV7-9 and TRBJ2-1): DTGVSQNPRHKITKRGQNVTFRCDPISEHNRLYWYRQTLGQGPEFLTYFQNEAQLEKSRLLSDRFSAERPKGSFSTLEIQRTEQGDSAMYLCASSPGLADLNEQFFGPGTRLTVL.

The CDR3 bases are TGTGCCAGCAGCCCAAGGGGTAGTGGGGATAATGAGCAGTTCTTC. Protein sequence: CASSPRGSGDNEQFF. V and J are TRBV5-4 and TRBJ2-1; D possibly corresponds to TRBD1 (5 bases). The CDR3 covers 15 residues. Per germline, CDR1 SGHNT and CDR2 YYREEE (reference sequence). V lost 4 bases to trimming and J lost 7 bases, with 18 bases between them. The whole variable domain, remainder taken from reference TRBV5-4 and TRBJ2-1, is ETGVTQSPTHLIKTRGQQVTLRCSSQSGHNTVSWYQQALGQGPQFIFQYYREEENGRGNFPPRFSGLQFPNYSSELNVNALELDDSALYLCASSPRGSGDNEQFFGPGTRLTVL.

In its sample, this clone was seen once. The CDR3 protein is CSVAVRQETQYF. In nucleotides, the CDR3 is TGCAGCGTTGCAGTCCGACAAGAGACCCAGTACTTC. V usage is TRBV29-1 and J usage is TRBJ2-5; D is unresolved. CDR1 is SQVTM, CDR2 ANQGSEA, per germline. Trimming removed 4 bases from V and 2 bases from J, with 8 bases in between. The CDR3 is 12 amino acids.

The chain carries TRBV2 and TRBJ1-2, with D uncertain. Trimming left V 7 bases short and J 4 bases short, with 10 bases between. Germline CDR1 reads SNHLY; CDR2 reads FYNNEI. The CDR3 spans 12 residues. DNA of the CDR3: TGTGCCAGCACCGAGATCCTCTATGGCTACACCTTC. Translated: CASTEILYGYTF.

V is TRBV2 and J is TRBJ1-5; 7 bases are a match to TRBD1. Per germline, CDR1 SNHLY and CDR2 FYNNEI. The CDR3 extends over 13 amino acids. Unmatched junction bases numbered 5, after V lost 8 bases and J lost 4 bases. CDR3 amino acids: CASDRDSNQPQHF. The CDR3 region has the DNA TGTGCCAGCGATAGGGACAGTAATCAGCCCCAGCATTTT. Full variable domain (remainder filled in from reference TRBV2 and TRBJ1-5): EPEVTQTPSHQVTQMGQEVILRCVPISNHLYFYWYRQILGQKVEFLVSFYNNEISEKSEIFDDQFSVERPDGSNFTLKIRSTKLEDSAMYFCASDRDSNQPQHFGDGTRLSIL.

Written as DNA, the CDR3 is TGTGCCAGCAGTGGGGGGGGGCCGACAGATACGCAGTATTTT. As protein: CASSGGGPTDTQYF. The chain has TRBV5-6 and TRBJ2-3; the D gene is possibly TRBD2 (7 bases). The CDR3 has 14 amino acids. Germline CDR1 and CDR2: SGHDT and YYEEEE. Between the trimmed V and J ends, which lost 5 bases and 3 bases, there was a span of 13 bases.

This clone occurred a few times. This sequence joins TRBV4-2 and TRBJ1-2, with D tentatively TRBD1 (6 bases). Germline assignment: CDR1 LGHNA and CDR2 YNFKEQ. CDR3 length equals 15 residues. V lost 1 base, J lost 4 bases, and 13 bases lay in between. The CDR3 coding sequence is TGTGCCAGCAGCCAAGGGGACAATTTAAGCTATGGCTACACCTTC. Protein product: CASSQGDNLSYGYTF.

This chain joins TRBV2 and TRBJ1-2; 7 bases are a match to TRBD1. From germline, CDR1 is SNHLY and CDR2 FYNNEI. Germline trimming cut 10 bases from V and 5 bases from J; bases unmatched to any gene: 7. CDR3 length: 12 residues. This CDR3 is CATTGEGYGYTF. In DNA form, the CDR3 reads TGTGCCACCACAGGGGAGGGTTATGGCTACACCTTC. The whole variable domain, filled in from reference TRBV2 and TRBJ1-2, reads EPEVTQTPSHQVTQMGQEVILRCVPISNHLYFYWYRQILGQKVEFLVSFYNNEISEKSEIFDDQFSVERPDGSNFTLKIRSTKLEDSAMYFCATTGEGYGYTFGSGTRLTVV.

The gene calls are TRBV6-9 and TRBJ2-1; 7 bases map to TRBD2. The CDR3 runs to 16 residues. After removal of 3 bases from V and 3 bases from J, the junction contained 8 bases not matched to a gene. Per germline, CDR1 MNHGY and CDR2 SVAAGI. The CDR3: CASSYSAGDVYNEQFF. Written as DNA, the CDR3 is TGTGCCAGCAGTTACTCCGCGGGGGATGTCTACAATGAGCAGTTCTTC.

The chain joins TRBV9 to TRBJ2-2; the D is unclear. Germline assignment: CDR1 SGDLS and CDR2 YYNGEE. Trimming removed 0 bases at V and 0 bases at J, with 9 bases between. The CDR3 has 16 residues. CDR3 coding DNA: TGTGCCAGCAGCGTAGGAGCTAGATCGAACACCGGGGAGCTGTTTTTT. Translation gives CASSVGARSNTGELFF.

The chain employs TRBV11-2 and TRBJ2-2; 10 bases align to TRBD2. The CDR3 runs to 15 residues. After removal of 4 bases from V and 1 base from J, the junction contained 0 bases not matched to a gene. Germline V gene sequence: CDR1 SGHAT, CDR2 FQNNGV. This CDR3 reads CASSSSGGNTGELFF. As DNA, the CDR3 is TGTGCCAGCAGCTCTAGCGGGGGGAACACCGGGGAGCTGTTTTTT. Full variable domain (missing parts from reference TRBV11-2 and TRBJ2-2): EAGVAQSPRYKIIEKRQSVAFWCNPISGHATLYWYQQILGQGPKLLIQFQNNGVVDDSQLPKDRFSAERLKGVDSTLKIQPAKLEDSAVYLCASSSSGGNTGELFFGEGSRLTVL.

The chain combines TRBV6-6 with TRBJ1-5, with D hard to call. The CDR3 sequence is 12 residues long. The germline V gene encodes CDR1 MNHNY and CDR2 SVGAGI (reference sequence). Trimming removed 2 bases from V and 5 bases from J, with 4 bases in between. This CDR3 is CASSYSDQPQHF. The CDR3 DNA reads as TGTGCCAGCAGTTACAGTGATCAGCCCCAGCATTTT.

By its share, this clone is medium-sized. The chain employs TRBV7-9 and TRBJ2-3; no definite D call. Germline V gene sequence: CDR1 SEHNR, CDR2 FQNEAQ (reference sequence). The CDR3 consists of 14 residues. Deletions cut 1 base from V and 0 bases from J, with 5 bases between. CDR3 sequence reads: CASSLELSTDTQYF. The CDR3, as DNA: TGTGCCAGCAGCTTAGAGCTGAGCACAGATACGCAGTATTTT.

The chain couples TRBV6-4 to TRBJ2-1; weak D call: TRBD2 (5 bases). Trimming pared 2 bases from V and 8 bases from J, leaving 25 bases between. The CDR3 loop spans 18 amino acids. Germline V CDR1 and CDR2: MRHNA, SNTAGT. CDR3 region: CASSDRTESWFVADEQFF. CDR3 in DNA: TGTGCCAGCAGTGACCGGACTGAGTCCTGGTTCGTGGCCGATGAGCAGTTCTTC.

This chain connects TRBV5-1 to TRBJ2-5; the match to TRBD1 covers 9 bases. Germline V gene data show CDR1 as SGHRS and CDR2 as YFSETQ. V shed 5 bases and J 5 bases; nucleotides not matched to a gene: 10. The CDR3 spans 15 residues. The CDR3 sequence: CASSQQGATTETQYF. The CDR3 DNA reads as TGCGCCAGCAGTCAACAGGGGGCGACTACGGAGACCCAGTACTTC.

The CDR3 sequence is CASSELAETGELFF. CDR3 nucleotides: TGTGCCAGCAGTGAACTAGCGGAGACCGGGGAGCTGTTTTTT. V gene TRBV6-1 combines with J gene TRBJ2-2; 7 bases map to TRBD2. The CDR3 extends over 14 amino acids. From germline, CDR1 is MNHNS and CDR2 SASEGT. Germline trimming cut 2 bases from V and 5 bases from J; bases unmatched to any gene: 2.